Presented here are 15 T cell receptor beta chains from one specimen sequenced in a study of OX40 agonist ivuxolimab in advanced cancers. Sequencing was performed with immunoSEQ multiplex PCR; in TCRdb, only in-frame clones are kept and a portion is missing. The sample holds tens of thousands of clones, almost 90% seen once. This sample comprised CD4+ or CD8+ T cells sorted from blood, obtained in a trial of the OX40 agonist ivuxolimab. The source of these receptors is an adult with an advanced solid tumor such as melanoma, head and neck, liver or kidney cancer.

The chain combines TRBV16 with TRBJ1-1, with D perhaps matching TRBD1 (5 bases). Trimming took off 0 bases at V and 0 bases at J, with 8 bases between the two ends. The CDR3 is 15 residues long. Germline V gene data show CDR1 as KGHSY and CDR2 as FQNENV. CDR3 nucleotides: TGTGCCAGCAGCCAATCAAGGGGCGTGAACACTGAAGCTTTCTTT. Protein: CASSQSRGVNTEAFF.

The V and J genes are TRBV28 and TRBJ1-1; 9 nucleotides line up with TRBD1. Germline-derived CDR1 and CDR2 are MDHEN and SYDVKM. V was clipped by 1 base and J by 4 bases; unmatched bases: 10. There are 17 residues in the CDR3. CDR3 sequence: CASSLLGQGALSTEAFF. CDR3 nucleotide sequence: TGTGCCAGCAGTTTATTGGGACAGGGCGCACTTAGCACTGAAGCTTTCTTT.

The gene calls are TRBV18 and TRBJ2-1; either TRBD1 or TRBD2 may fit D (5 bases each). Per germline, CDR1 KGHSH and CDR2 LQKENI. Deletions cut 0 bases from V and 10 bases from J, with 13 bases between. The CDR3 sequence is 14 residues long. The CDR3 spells CASSPPGRAREQFF. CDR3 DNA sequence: TGTGCCAGCTCACCACCGGGACGCGCTCGGGAGCAGTTCTTC.

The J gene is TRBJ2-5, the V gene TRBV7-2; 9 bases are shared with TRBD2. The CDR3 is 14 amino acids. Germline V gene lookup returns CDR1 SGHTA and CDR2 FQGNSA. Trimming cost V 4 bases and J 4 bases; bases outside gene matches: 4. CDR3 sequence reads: CASSSRTSAETQYF. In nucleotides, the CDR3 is TGTGCCAGCAGCTCCCGGACTAGCGCAGAGACCCAGTACTTC.

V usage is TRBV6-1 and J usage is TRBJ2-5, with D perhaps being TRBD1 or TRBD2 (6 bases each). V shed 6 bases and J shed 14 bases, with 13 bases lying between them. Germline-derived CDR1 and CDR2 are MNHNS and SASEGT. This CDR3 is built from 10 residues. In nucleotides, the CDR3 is TGTGCCAGCAGGCAGGAGGGGGGATACTTC. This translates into CASRQEGGYF.

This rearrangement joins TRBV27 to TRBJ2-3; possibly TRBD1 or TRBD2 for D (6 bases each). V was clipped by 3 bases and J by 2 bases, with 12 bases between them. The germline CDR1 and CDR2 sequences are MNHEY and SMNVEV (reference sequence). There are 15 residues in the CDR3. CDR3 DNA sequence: TGTGCCAGCAGTTTCGGGGGCTCCGTCACAGATACGCAGTATTTT. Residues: CASSFGGSVTDTQYF.

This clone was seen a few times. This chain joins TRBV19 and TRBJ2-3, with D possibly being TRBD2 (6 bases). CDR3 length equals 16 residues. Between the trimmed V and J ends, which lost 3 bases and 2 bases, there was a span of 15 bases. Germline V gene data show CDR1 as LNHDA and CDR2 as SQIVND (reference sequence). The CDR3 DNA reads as TGTGCCAGTAGTATTAACCGATTAGCGGACACAGATACGCAGTATTTT. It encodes CASSINRLADTDTQYF.

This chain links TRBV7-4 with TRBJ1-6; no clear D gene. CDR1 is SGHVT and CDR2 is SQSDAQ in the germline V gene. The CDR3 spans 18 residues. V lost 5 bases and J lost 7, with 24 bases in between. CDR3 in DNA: TGTGCCAGCAGCCGCTTCCGGTTCGAACAGCTCCCGAATTCACCCCTCCACTTT. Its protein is CASSRFRFEQLPNSPLHF.

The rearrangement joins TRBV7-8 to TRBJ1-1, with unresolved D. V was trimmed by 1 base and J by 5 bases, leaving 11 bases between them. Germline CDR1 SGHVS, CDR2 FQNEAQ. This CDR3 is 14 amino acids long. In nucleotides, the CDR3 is TGTGCCAGCAGCTTAGTTGCGGGTTCGACTGAAGCTTTCTTT. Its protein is CASSLVAGSTEAFF.

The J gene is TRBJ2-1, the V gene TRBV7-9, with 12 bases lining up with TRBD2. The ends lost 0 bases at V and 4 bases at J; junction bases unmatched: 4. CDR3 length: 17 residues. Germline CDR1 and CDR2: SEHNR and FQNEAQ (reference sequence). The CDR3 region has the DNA TGTGCCAGCAGCTTAGCGCCAGGACTAGCGGGATACAATGAGCAGTTCTTC. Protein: CASSLAPGLAGYNEQFF.

For the CDR3, the DNA is TGCGCCAGCAGCCTAGGGACAGGGGGAGAGACCCAGTACTTC. Protein: CASSLGTGGETQYF. The V and J genes are TRBV5-1 and TRBJ2-5; 11 bases are shared with TRBD1. The V gene end was trimmed by 4 bases and the J gene end by 4 bases; junction bases not matched to a gene: 3. This CDR3 contains 14 residues. CDR1 and CDR2 (germline): SGHRS, YFSETQ.

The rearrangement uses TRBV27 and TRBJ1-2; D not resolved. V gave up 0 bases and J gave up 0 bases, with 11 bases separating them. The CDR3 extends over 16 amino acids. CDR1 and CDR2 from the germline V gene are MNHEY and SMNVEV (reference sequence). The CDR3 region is CASSLSGSLANYGYTF. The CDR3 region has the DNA TGTGCCAGCAGTTTATCCGGCAGCCTTGCTAACTATGGCTACACCTTC.

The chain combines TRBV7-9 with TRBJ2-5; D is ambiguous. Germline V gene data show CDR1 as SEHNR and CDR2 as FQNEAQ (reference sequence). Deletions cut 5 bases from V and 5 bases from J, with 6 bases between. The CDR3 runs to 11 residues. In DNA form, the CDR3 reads TGTGCCAGCAGCAACTCTGAGACCCAGTACTTC. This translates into CASSNSETQYF.

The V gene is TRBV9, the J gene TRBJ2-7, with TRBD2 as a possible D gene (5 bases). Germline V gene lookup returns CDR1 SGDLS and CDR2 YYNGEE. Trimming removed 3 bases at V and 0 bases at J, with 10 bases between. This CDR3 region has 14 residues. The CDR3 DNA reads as TGTGCCAGCAGCGCAGGACTCCTCTCCTACGAGCAGTACTTC. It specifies CASSAGLLSYEQYF.

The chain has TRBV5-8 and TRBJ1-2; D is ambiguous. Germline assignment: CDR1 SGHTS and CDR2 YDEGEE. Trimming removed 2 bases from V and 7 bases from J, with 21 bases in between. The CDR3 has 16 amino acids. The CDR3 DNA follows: TGTGCCAGCAGCTTACCGGGCTTCAGCTTGACGCGTGGCTACACCTTC. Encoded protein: CASSLPGFSLTRGYTF.